Listed below are T cell receptor beta chains from one sample, sequenced in a study of persistence of HIV-infected CD4 T cells. Clones were read by immunoSEQ multiplex PCR, and TCRdb kept only the in-frame ones, dropping some. Of about 37,000 clones in the sample, around 90% were seen once. These receptors lack a known antigen. The sample consisted of CD4+ T cells sorted from PBMCs after 18-hour stimulation, taken from a patient who received antiretroviral therapy. The receptor source for this set is an adult man with HIV who was CMV-seropositive. Each CDR3 is given with its conserved first and last residue. A D gene is named only where the DNA matches it firmly. Expanded clones are given a class, and other clones once, few, many or no size at all.

j_call: TRBJ2-2; d_call: -; v_call: TRBV5-5; clone_size: -; cdr3_nt: TGTGCCAGCAGCACGGCCGCCGGGGAGCTGTTTTTT; cdr3_aa: CASSTAAGELFF
j_call: TRBJ1-2; d_call: -; v_call: TRBV4-1; clone_size: few; cdr3_nt: TGCGCCAGCAGCCAAGTGTACGACGGGACCGCCGGCTACACCTTC; cdr3_aa: CASSQVYDGTAGYTF
j_call: TRBJ1-2; d_call: -; v_call: TRBV4-3; clone_size: once; cdr3_nt: TGCGCCAGCAGCCAAGAAGGGTGGACATGGACCTTC; cdr3_aa: CASSQEGWTWTF
j_call: TRBJ2-3; d_call: TRBD2; v_call: TRBV5-4; clone_size: -; cdr3_nt: TGTGCCAGCAGTCCTAGACTAGCGGGTAACACAGATACGCAGTATTTT; cdr3_aa: CASSPRLAGNTDTQYF
j_call: TRBJ1-2; d_call: -; v_call: TRBV5-4; clone_size: -; cdr3_nt: TGTGCCAGCAGCTTGGGTCTAGCAGAAAACTATGGCTACACCTTC; cdr3_aa: CASSLGLAENYGYTF
j_call: TRBJ1-5; d_call: TRBD1; v_call: TRBV10-3; clone_size: -; cdr3_nt: TGTGCCATCAGTGAGTCTCGACAGGGAAGCAATCAGCCCCAGCATTTT; cdr3_aa: CAISESRQGSNQPQHF
j_call: TRBJ2-5; d_call: -; v_call: TRBV29-1; clone_size: -; cdr3_nt: TGCAGCGTTGGGGGGAGTATGCGATGGGAGACCCAGTACTTC; cdr3_aa: CSVGGSMRWETQYF
j_call: TRBJ2-1; d_call: TRBD1; v_call: TRBV18; clone_size: -; cdr3_nt: TGTGCCAGCTCACCGACAGGGAAGAGAATCTACAATGAGCAGTTCTTC; cdr3_aa: CASSPTGKRIYNEQFF
j_call: TRBJ2-3; d_call: TRBD2; v_call: TRBV5-1; clone_size: -; cdr3_nt: TGCGCCAGCAGCTTGGCCGGGAGGAGCACAGATACGCAGTATTTT; cdr3_aa: CASSLAGRSTDTQYF
j_call: TRBJ2-3; d_call: -; v_call: TRBV5-1; clone_size: -; cdr3_nt: TGCGCCAGCAGCGCCAGGTATTCCACAGATACGCAGTATTTT; cdr3_aa: CASSARYSTDTQYF
j_call: TRBJ1-5; d_call: -; v_call: TRBV7-5; clone_size: -; cdr3_nt: TGTGTCAGAAGCCACCGGGACAGGGGACGGAATCAGCCCCAGCATTTT; cdr3_aa: CVRSHRDRGRNQPQHF
j_call: TRBJ1-1; d_call: TRBD1; v_call: TRBV7-2; clone_size: -; cdr3_nt: TGTGCCAGCAGCACGAGACAGGGGGCAAGGGGCACTGAAGCTTTCTTT; cdr3_aa: CASSTRQGARGTEAFF
j_call: TRBJ2-7; d_call: TRBD1; v_call: TRBV5-6; clone_size: -; cdr3_nt: TGTGCCAGCAGCTTGAGAGCAGGGGGTTACTCCTACGAGCAGTACTTC; cdr3_aa: CASSLRAGGYSYEQYF
j_call: TRBJ1-1; d_call: -; v_call: TRBV5-1; clone_size: -; cdr3_nt: TGCGCCAGCAGCTTGGAATATGGGGGGCACACTGAAGCTTTCTTT; cdr3_aa: CASSLEYGGHTEAFF
j_call: TRBJ2-1; d_call: TRBD1; v_call: TRBV10-3; clone_size: -; cdr3_nt: TGTGCCATCAGTGAAGGGACAGTAGACAATGAGCAGTTCTTC; cdr3_aa: CAISEGTVDNEQFF
j_call: TRBJ1-5; d_call: TRBD1; v_call: TRBV5-8; clone_size: -; cdr3_nt: TGTGCCAGCAGCCTGGACAGGGATCAGCCCCAGCATTTT; cdr3_aa: CASSLDRDQPQHF
j_call: TRBJ2-2; d_call: TRBD1; v_call: TRBV7-3; clone_size: -; cdr3_nt: TGTGCCAGCAGCTTATTCGGCGACAGGGCTAAAGGCGGGGAGCTGTTTTTT; cdr3_aa: CASSLFGDRAKGGELFF
j_call: TRBJ2-5; d_call: -; v_call: TRBV9; clone_size: -; cdr3_nt: TGTGCCAGCAGCGTGAGCCCCTTAGGGGGGGAGACCCAGTACTTC; cdr3_aa: CASSVSPLGGETQYF
j_call: TRBJ1-6; d_call: -; v_call: TRBV21-1; clone_size: -; cdr3_nt: TGTGCCAGCAGCAACGGCCACCTGGCAGGGAAGGGTAATTCACCCCTCCACTTT; cdr3_aa: CASSNGHLAGKGNSPLHF
j_call: TRBJ2-3; d_call: -; v_call: TRBV18; clone_size: -; cdr3_nt: TGTGCCAGCTCAATCTCTAGCTCCACAGATACGCAGTATTTT; cdr3_aa: CASSISSSTDTQYF
j_call: TRBJ2-1; d_call: -; v_call: TRBV28; clone_size: -; cdr3_nt: TGTGCCAGCAGTTTAACCCTAGTGGCTGGTGAGCAGTTCTTC; cdr3_aa: CASSLTLVAGEQFF
j_call: TRBJ2-7; d_call: TRBD2; v_call: TRBV5-1; clone_size: -; cdr3_nt: TGCGCCAGCAGCACGGGACTAGCGGGCCTTTCCTACGAGCAGTACTTC; cdr3_aa: CASSTGLAGLSYEQYF
j_call: TRBJ2-5; d_call: -; v_call: TRBV6-5; clone_size: -; cdr3_nt: TGTGCCAGCTGCTGGGCCAGCCAAGAGACCCAGTACTTC; cdr3_aa: CASCWASQETQYF
j_call: TRBJ1-5; d_call: -; v_call: TRBV19; clone_size: few; cdr3_nt: TGTGCCAGTAGTATAACTAGATATCAGCCCCAGCATTTT; cdr3_aa: CASSITRYQPQHF
j_call: TRBJ2-5; d_call: -; v_call: TRBV5-4; clone_size: -; cdr3_nt: TGTGCCAGCAGCTCCTCTTCCTACACGAAAGAGACCCAGTACTTC; cdr3_aa: CASSSSSYTKETQYF
j_call: TRBJ1-5; d_call: -; v_call: TRBV6-6; clone_size: -; cdr3_nt: TGTGCCAGCAGTTACGAGGGGAGAGAGCCCCAGCATTTT; cdr3_aa: CASSYEGREPQHF
j_call: TRBJ1-4; d_call: TRBD1; v_call: TRBV25-1; clone_size: -; cdr3_nt: TGTGCCAGCAGTGATAGGACAGGGGGGGAAAAACTGTTTTTT; cdr3_aa: CASSDRTGGEKLFF
j_call: TRBJ2-2; d_call: TRBD1; v_call: TRBV14; clone_size: -; cdr3_nt: TGTGCCAGCAGCCCCAGGGGGAAGGGGGCCGGGGAGCTGTTTTTT; cdr3_aa: CASSPRGKGAGELFF
j_call: TRBJ1-1; d_call: -; v_call: TRBV7-9; clone_size: few; cdr3_nt: TGTGCCAGCAGCTTACAGGCGGGGAACACTGAAGCTTTCTTT; cdr3_aa: CASSLQAGNTEAFF
j_call: TRBJ2-7; d_call: -; v_call: TRBV21-1; clone_size: -; cdr3_nt: TGTGCCAGCAGCACCCCCGGGTCAGAGTACGAGCAGTACTTC; cdr3_aa: CASSTPGSEYEQYF
j_call: TRBJ1-2; d_call: -; v_call: TRBV5-1; clone_size: -; cdr3_nt: TGCGCCAGCGGTATTACTAACTATGGCTACACCTTC; cdr3_aa: CASGITNYGYTF
j_call: TRBJ1-4; d_call: -; v_call: TRBV25-1; clone_size: -; cdr3_nt: TGTGCCAGCAGTCGTACCGGGGTGACTAATGAAAAACTGTTTTTT; cdr3_aa: CASSRTGVTNEKLFF
j_call: TRBJ1-1; d_call: -; v_call: TRBV19; clone_size: -; cdr3_nt: TGTGCCAGTAGTCTGCCCGGACAGAACTATATGAACACTGAAGCTTTCTTT; cdr3_aa: CASSLPGQNYMNTEAFF
j_call: TRBJ1-5; d_call: -; v_call: TRBV21-1; clone_size: -; cdr3_nt: TGTGCCAGCAGCAAGCGGCTAAGGAGTCAGGGAGAGGGGCTCAATCAGCCCCAGCATTTT; cdr3_aa: CASSKRLRSQGEGLNQPQHF
j_call: TRBJ1-2; d_call: -; v_call: TRBV27; clone_size: -; cdr3_nt: TGTGCCAGCAGTTTATACGCGGGACTCTATGGCTACACCTTC; cdr3_aa: CASSLYAGLYGYTF
j_call: TRBJ2-5; d_call: -; v_call: TRBV3-1/TRBV3-2; clone_size: -; cdr3_nt: TGTGCCAGCAGCCTCGTAGCGGACCGCCAAGAGACCCAGTACTTC; cdr3_aa: CASSLVADRQETQYF
j_call: TRBJ2-4; d_call: -; v_call: TRBV11-1; clone_size: -; cdr3_nt: TGTGCCAGCAGCCCGGTAGTGTCAGTACAAAACATTCAGTACTTC; cdr3_aa: CASSPVVSVQNIQYF
j_call: TRBJ1-1; d_call: -; v_call: TRBV29-1; clone_size: few; cdr3_nt: TGCAGCGTGTCGCACAGGAACACTGAAGCTTTCTTT; cdr3_aa: CSVSHRNTEAFF
j_call: TRBJ1-5; d_call: -; v_call: TRBV19; clone_size: few; cdr3_nt: TGTGCCAGACATGGGACTTCTCCACTTGATAGCAATCAGCCCCAGCATTTT; cdr3_aa: CARHGTSPLDSNQPQHF
j_call: TRBJ1-5; d_call: -; v_call: TRBV6-1; clone_size: -; cdr3_nt: TGTGCCAGCAGTGAAGCGCTTCGAGGGAGGCCCCAGCATTTT; cdr3_aa: CASSEALRGRPQHF
j_call: TRBJ2-3; d_call: -; v_call: TRBV10-1; clone_size: -; cdr3_nt: TGCGCCAGCAAGGCCGGGGGCACAGATACGCAGTATTTT; cdr3_aa: CASKAGGTDTQYF
j_call: TRBJ2-1; d_call: -; v_call: TRBV4-1; clone_size: -; cdr3_nt: TGCGCCAGCAGCCAAGATCTACTCCAGCGCGCCTACAATGAGCAGTTCTTC; cdr3_aa: CASSQDLLQRAYNEQFF
j_call: TRBJ2-5; d_call: -; v_call: TRBV25-1; clone_size: -; cdr3_nt: TGTGCCAGCAGTGAACGACTGTCTTCCCAAGAGACCCAGTACTTC; cdr3_aa: CASSERLSSQETQYF
j_call: TRBJ2-7; d_call: -; v_call: TRBV6-5; clone_size: -; cdr3_nt: TGTGCCAGCAGTTACTTGGGGGGCAAAAGCTCCTACGAGCAGTACTTC; cdr3_aa: CASSYLGGKSSYEQYF
j_call: TRBJ2-5; d_call: -; v_call: TRBV20-1; clone_size: -; cdr3_nt: TGCAGTGGGGAGGAAGAGACCCAGTACTTC; cdr3_aa: CSGEEETQYF